The 4 T cell receptor beta chains below all came from one sample that was sequenced in a study of blood T cells in healthy people across ages. The authors ran a second PCR of 7 to 11 cycles using a sample-barcoded 5' primer and a J-beta primer mix. TCRdb processed the 5' RACE reads anew with MiXCR; each CDR3 protein has one entry. The sample shows around 850,000 distinct CDR3 sequences, under 40% of them seen only once. Sequencing input: blood. These TCRs come from a man aged 18-30 years in good health.

A word on this clonotype: It may be a read error: a sequence one base away is much more abundant. The V and J genes are TRBV30 and TRBJ1-2; D is perhaps TRBD1 (5 bases). Germline CDR1 and CDR2: GTSNPN and SVGIG (reference sequence). The CDR3 is made up of 12 amino acids. Trimming shortened V by 0 bases and J by 12 bases, and 14 bases separated the two germline ends. The CDR3 DNA reads TGTGCCTGGAGTGTTATAGGGCGGGGCCACACCTTC. Translation: CAWSVIGRGHTF.

As concerns this clonotype: A much larger clone differs by one base, so this may be a read error. The rearrangement links TRBV10-3 to TRBJ2-1; unclear D gene. The J call may be incorrect, as the DNA end agrees better with TRBJ2-7. The CDR3 is 17 residues long. Germline V gene sequence: CDR1 ENHRY, CDR2 SYGVKD. The CDR3: CAISEGPRQSLYNEQYF. CDR3 bases: TGTGCCATCAGTGAGGGCCCTAGGCAGTCGTTATACAATGAGCAGTACTTC.

To note about this clonotype: A single base separates this from a much larger clone, so it may be a read error. The chain uses TRBV12-3 or TRBV12-4 and TRBJ2-4; D might be TRBD1 (5 bases). The CDR3 runs to 16 residues. V dropped 6 bases and J dropped 6 bases, with 21 bases sitting between them. The CDR3 sequence is CASSLSRAGRGNIQYF. CDR3 in DNA: TGTGCCAGCAGCCTGAGCAGGGCAGGGCGAGGAAACATTCAGTACTTC.

This clonotype was recorded many times. The CDR3 coding sequence is TGCAGTGCTAGAGATTTTACAGAGGGTGAAAAACTGTTTTTT. It encodes CSARDFTEGEKLFF. J is TRBJ1-4 and V is TRBV20-1; D remains unclear. The CDR3 runs to 14 residues. CDR1 is DFQATT and CDR2 is SNEGSKA in the germline V gene (reference sequence). V lost 0 bases and J lost 7, with 12 bases in between.